This T cell receptor beta chain is from a study of cytomegalovirus exposure and HLA in healthy donors. Whole-study results and caveats: A further, later analysis showed that HLA-associated TCR beta chains (compared with equally common others) were more clonally expanded. Prediction of most subjects' HLA-A and HLA-B alleles by TCR beta sequences was reportedly accurate.

Researchers ran the PCR with 60 Vbeta and 13 Jbeta primers. Sequencing used immunoSEQ multiplex PCR; TCRdb keeps in-frame clones, though not all of them. The table records approximately 89,000 clones, 60% to 75% of them present only once. Germline V lookup: CDR1 SNHLY, CDR2 FYNNEI. The CDR3 runs 16 residues. V shed 5 bases and J 2 bases; nucleotides not matched to a gene: 9. In regard to this clone: Its antigen is unknown.

The genes are TRBV2 and TRBJ2-1; 7 bases match TRBD2. The receptor comes from a female donor in good health and CMV-seronegative. The source material was PBMCs. In DNA, the CDR3 is TGTGCCAGCAGTCAAACTGGGACTACCGCCTACAATGAGCAGTTCTTC. Translation gives CASSQTGTTAYNEQFF.